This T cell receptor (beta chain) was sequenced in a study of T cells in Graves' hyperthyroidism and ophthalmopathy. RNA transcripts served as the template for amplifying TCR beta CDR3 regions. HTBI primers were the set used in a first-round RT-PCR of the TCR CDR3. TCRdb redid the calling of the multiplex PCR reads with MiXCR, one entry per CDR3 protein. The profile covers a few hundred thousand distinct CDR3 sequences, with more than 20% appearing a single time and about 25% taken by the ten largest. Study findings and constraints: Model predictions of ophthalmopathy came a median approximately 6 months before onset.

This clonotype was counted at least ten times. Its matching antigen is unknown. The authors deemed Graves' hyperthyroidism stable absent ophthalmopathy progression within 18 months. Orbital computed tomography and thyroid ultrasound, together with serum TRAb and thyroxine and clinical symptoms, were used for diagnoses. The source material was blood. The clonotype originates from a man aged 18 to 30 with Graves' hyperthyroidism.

The CDR3 coding sequence is TGCAGCGTTGATACCCCAGGGGTGGGAGAGACCCAGTACTTC. It specifies CSVDTPGVGETQYF. The rearrangement joins TRBV29-1 to TRBJ2-5; D is possibly TRBD1 (6 bases). V gave up 3 bases and J gave up 4 bases, with 15 bases separating them. Germline CDR1 and CDR2: SQVTM and ANQGSEA. The CDR3 has 14 residues.